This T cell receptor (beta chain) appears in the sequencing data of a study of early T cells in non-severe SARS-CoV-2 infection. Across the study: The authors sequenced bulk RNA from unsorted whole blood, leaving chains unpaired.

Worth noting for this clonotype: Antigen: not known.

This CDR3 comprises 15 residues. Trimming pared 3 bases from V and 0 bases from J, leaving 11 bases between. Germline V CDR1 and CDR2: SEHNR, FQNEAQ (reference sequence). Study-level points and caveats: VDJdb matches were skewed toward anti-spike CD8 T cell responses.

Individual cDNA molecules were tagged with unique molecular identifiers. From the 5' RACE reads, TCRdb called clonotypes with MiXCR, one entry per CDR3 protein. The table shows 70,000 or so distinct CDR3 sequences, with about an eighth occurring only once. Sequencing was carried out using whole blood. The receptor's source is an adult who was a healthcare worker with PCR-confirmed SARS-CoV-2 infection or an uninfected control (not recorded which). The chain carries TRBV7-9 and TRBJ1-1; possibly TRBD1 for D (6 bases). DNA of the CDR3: TGTGCCAGCAGCTTCGACGGACAGATGAACACTGAAGCTTTCTTT. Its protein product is CASSFDGQMNTEAFF.